The 30 T cell receptor beta chains below all came from one sample that was sequenced in a study of long-term antiretroviral therapy in people with HIV. It was version v3.0 of the immunoSEQ assay that was run at survey level. Profiling relied on immunoSEQ multiplex PCR, and the TCRdb table lists in-frame clones only, not all of them. Among 15,000 or so clones, approximately 79% were seen once, and the ten largest hold 7% to 9%. Sequenced here: unsorted PBMCs, sampled at the start of antiretroviral therapy. These receptors all stem from a young man with HIV.

The gene calls are TRBV4-1 and TRBJ1-4; D ambiguous. The CDR3 spans 16 residues. CDR1 is MGHRA and CDR2 is YSYEKL in the germline V gene. Trimming stripped 2 bases from V and 3 bases from J, with 13 bases between. The CDR3 bases are TGCGCCAGCAGCCAACGGACGACGACGGCTAATGAAAAACTGTTTTTT. Protein: CASSQRTTTANEKLFF.

The chain is built from TRBV29-1 and TRBJ2-7, with 9 positions matching TRBD2. V was clipped by 7 bases and J by 5 bases; unmatched bases: 9. Germline V gene sequence: CDR1 SQVTM, CDR2 ANQGSEA. CDR3 length equals 13 residues. CDR3 loop: CSAIPGLADEQYF. DNA for the CDR3: TGCAGCGCTATCCCGGGACTAGCAGACGAGCAGTACTTC.

Comments on this clone: The junction shows a germline mismatch at one end, possibly a read error. This chain joins TRBV5-5 and TRBJ2-7, with D possibly being TRBD1 or TRBD2 (5 bases each). In germline, CDR1 is SGHKS, CDR2 YYEKEE (reference sequence). The CDR3 length is 18 residues. Here the CDR3 reads CASSQDSDPGGILYEQYF. In DNA form, the CDR3 reads TGCGCCAGCAGCCAAGATAGCGATCCTGGGGGTATCCTCTACGAGCAGTACTTC.

This clone was observed once. The rearrangement uses TRBV5-6 and TRBJ2-7; no clear D. Trimming took 0 bases from V and 0 from J, leaving 10 bases between them. The germline V gene encodes CDR1 SGHDT and CDR2 YYEEEE. CDR3 length: 15 residues. Written as DNA, the CDR3 is TGTGCCAGCAGCTTGGATCCGGGTCTCTCCTACGAGCAGTACTTC. This translates into CASSLDPGLSYEQYF.

The genes are TRBV5-5 and TRBJ2-7; tentatively, D is TRBD1 or TRBD2 (5 bases each). Germline-derived CDR1 and CDR2 are SGHKS and YYEKEE (reference sequence). The CDR3 covers 15 residues. V shed 4 bases and J shed 1 base, with 15 bases lying between them. The CDR3 spells CASSTGTIQSYEQYF. CDR3 DNA: TGTGCCAGCAGCACGGGGACCATCCAATCCTACGAGCAGTACTTC.

The rearrangement links TRBV2 to TRBJ1-5, with 8 bases matching TRBD1. V lost 2 bases and J lost 0; bases outside the gene matches: 12. CDR3 length: 19 amino acids. CDR1 SNHLY and CDR2 FYNNEI come from the germline V gene. The chain's CDR3 is CASSEIQGQVLLSNQPQHF. DNA of the CDR3: TGTGCCAGCAGTGAAATCCAGGGACAGGTCTTACTTAGCAATCAGCCCCAGCATTTT.

The rearrangement joins TRBV6-1 to TRBJ2-2, with D perhaps TRBD1 or TRBD2 (5 bases each). Looked up from germline, CDR1 is MNHNS and CDR2 is SASEGT. The CDR3 is made up of 17 amino acids. Trimming took off 4 bases at V and 5 bases at J, with 20 bases between the two ends. DNA for the CDR3: TGTGCCAGCAGTGGCGTCTGGGGGTTTGGAAGTACCGGGGAGCTGTTTTTT. Translated: CASSGVWGFGSTGELFF.

The chain joins TRBV27 to TRBJ1-3, with D possibly being TRBD1 (5 bases). Germline loops: CDR1 MNHEY, CDR2 SMNVEV (reference sequence). This CDR3 has 13 amino acids. Trimming took 5 bases from V and 2 from J, leaving 7 bases between them. This chain's CDR3 is CASSQGAGNTIYF. The CDR3, as DNA: TGTGCCAGCAGTCAGGGAGCTGGAAACACCATATATTTT.

The sample holds a few counts of this clone. The chain carries TRBV11-3 and TRBJ2-7; 8 nucleotides match TRBD2. Germline V CDR1 and CDR2: SGHNT, YENEEA. The CDR3 is made up of 13 amino acids. V shed 4 bases and J 3 bases; nucleotides not matched to a gene: 2. The CDR3 sequence: CASSSSGGYEQYF. The CDR3 bases are TGTGCCAGCAGCTCAAGCGGGGGCTACGAGCAGTACTTC. The whole variable domain, remainder taken from reference TRBV11-3 and TRBJ2-7, is EAGVVQSPRYKIIEKKQPVAFWCNPISGHNTLYWYLQNLGQGPELLIRYENEEAVDDSQLPKDRFSAERLKGVDSTLKIQPAELGDSAVYLCASSSSGGYEQYFGPGTRLTVT.

This clone is large within its sample. The same CDR3 arises from other DNA sequences in this sample as well. The chain recombines TRBV4-3 with TRBJ2-1; a weak D match, TRBD2 (6 bases). CDR3 length: 13 amino acids. Germline V lookup: CDR1 LGHNA, CDR2 YSLEER. V lost 0 bases and J lost 9, with 9 bases in between. The DNA for the CDR3 is TGCGCCAGCAGCCAAGATGGAGGGTTTGAGCAGTTCTTC. Amino acids: CASSQDGGFEQFF.

This clone was recorded a few times. The CDR3 reads CAIRDSSFNYGYTF. CDR3 DNA: TGTGCCATCCGGGACAGCTCCTTCAACTATGGCTACACCTTC. The rearrangement links TRBV7-9 to TRBJ1-2; 7 nucleotides line up with TRBD1. V gave up 10 bases and J gave up 2 bases; unmatched junction bases: 10. The CDR3 runs 14 residues. Germline-derived CDR1 and CDR2 are SEHNR and FQNEAQ (reference sequence).

V and J are TRBV5-1 and TRBJ2-5, with 14 bases matching TRBD2. The tail of the sequence fits TRBJ2-7 better, so the J call may be wrong. CDR3 length equals 15 residues. CDR1 and CDR2 from the germline V gene are SGHRS and YFSETQ. The CDR3 bases are TGCGCCAGCAGGCTGGGACTAGCGGGAGTAAACGAGCAGTACTTC. Its protein product is CASRLGLAGVNEQYF.

This clone has only one observation. The CDR3 coding sequence is TGTGCCAGCAGTGAAGGGGGCACCGAGCAGTACTTC. Translating it yields CASSEGGTEQYF. The rearrangement uses TRBV2 and TRBJ2-7; TRBD1 might be the D (5 bases). CDR3 size: 12 residues. CDR1 SNHLY and CDR2 FYNNEI come from the germline V gene. Trimming pared 1 base from V and 6 bases from J, leaving 7 bases between.

A single count supports this clone. This rearrangement joins TRBV5-1 to TRBJ2-1; TRBD1 is a possible D gene (5 bases). The germline V gene has CDR1 SGHRS and CDR2 YFSETQ. This CDR3 has 16 amino acids. V gave up 7 bases and J gave up 3 bases, with 20 bases separating them. The CDR3 DNA reads as TGCGCCAGCCGCAGGGATACCGCAACTTTCTACAATGAGCAGTTCTTC. This sequence encodes CASRRDTATFYNEQFF.

The genes are TRBV19 and TRBJ1-5; 9 nucleotides agree with TRBD1. The CDR3 runs 18 residues. Trimming removed 7 bases from V and 0 bases from J; junction bases left unmatched: 13. In germline, CDR1 is LNHDA, CDR2 SQIVND (reference sequence). For the CDR3, the DNA is TGTGCCAGTAAGCTTGGAGGGACAGGGCCATATAGCAATCAGCCCCAGCATTTT. Its protein product is CASKLGGTGPYSNQPQHF.

V is TRBV19 and J is TRBJ1-5; weak D call: TRBD1 (5 bases). Germline V lookup: CDR1 LNHDA, CDR2 SQIVND (reference sequence). The CDR3 contains 17 residues. Trimming took 1 base from V and 0 from J, leaving 13 bases between them. The CDR3: CASSIVGRANSNQPQHF. Written as DNA, the CDR3 is TGTGCCAGTAGTATAGTGGGCAGGGCGAATAGCAATCAGCCCCAGCATTTT. Together with reference TRBV19 and TRBJ1-5, the CDR3 gives the full variable domain: DGGITQSPKYLFRKEGQNVTLSCEQNLNHDAMYWYRQDPGQGLRLIYYSQIVNDFQKGDIAEGYSVSREKKESFPLTVTSAQKNPTAFYLCASSIVGRANSNQPQHFGDGTRLSIL.

The chain uses TRBV15 and TRBJ2-5; D is uncertain. Trimming left V 5 bases short and J 4 bases short, with 11 bases between. This CDR3 is 13 amino acids long. Looked up from germline, CDR1 is LNHNV and CDR2 is YYDKDF (reference sequence). This chain's CDR3 is CATSPGPVETQYF. The DNA of the CDR3 is TGTGCCACCAGCCCCGGGCCCGTAGAGACCCAGTACTTC.

This chain links TRBV7-9 with TRBJ2-7, with D possibly TRBD1 on 6 matching bases. V lost 1 base to trimming and J lost 0 bases, with 13 bases between them. CDR3 length equals 16 residues. CDR1 is SEHNR, CDR2 FQNEAQ, per germline (reference sequence). CDR3 region: CASSLVGIGGSYEQYF. The CDR3, as DNA: TGTGCCAGCAGCTTAGTAGGTATAGGGGGCTCCTACGAGCAGTACTTC. The full variable domain, rest sourced from reference TRBV7-9 and TRBJ2-7, is DTGVSQNPRHKITKRGQNVTFRCDPISEHNRLYWYRQTLGQGPEFLTYFQNEAQLEKSRLLSDRFSAERPKGSFSTLEIQRTEQGDSAMYLCASSLVGIGGSYEQYFGPGTRLTVT.

This clone was counted only a few times. The chain uses TRBV21-1 and TRBJ2-7; the table's D gene call, TRBD2, was not cross checked with the DNA. TRBV21-1 constitutes a pseudogene. The CDR3 contains 17 residues. For the CDR3, the DNA is TGTGCCAGCAGCAAAGTTAATGCGGGCCAACTCTCCTACGAGCAGTACTTC. Its protein is CASSKVNAGQLSYEQYF.

The rearrangement links TRBV6-6 to TRBJ2-1; D is uncertain. The V gene lost 10 bases and the J gene lost 8 bases, with 12 bases spanning the gap. Germline V gene lookup returns CDR1 MNHNY and CDR2 SVGAGI (reference sequence). This CDR3 spans 11 amino acids. The CDR3 sequence: CATLFIHEQFF. The CDR3 region has the DNA TGTGCCACCCTTTTCATCCATGAGCAGTTCTTC.

This rearrangement joins TRBV7-9 to TRBJ1-4; 7 bases align to TRBD1. V gave up 5 bases and J gave up 0 bases; unmatched junction bases: 6. The CDR3 is 16 amino acids. CDR1 and CDR2 (germline): SEHNR, FQNEAQ (reference sequence). The CDR3: CASSPSGQTTNEKLFF. The CDR3 DNA reads as TGTGCCAGCAGCCCTTCGGGACAGACAACTAATGAAAAACTGTTTTTT. The full variable domain, completed using reference TRBV7-9 and TRBJ1-4, is DTGVSQNPRHKITKRGQNVTFRCDPISEHNRLYWYRQTLGQGPEFLTYFQNEAQLEKSRLLSDRFSAERPKGSFSTLEIQRTEQGDSAMYLCASSPSGQTTNEKLFFGSGTQLSVL.

This chain links TRBV2 with TRBJ1-2; D is perhaps TRBD1 (5 bases). CDR1 is SNHLY, CDR2 FYNNEI, per germline. Trimming left V 5 bases short and J 4 bases short, with 14 bases between. The length of the CDR3 is 14 residues. The CDR3 spells CASSPRQWIYGYTF. The DNA for the CDR3 is TGTGCCAGCAGTCCTCGACAGTGGATCTATGGCTACACCTTC. Drawing the rest from reference TRBV2 and TRBJ1-2, the complete variable domain is EPEVTQTPSHQVTQMGQEVILRCVPISNHLYFYWYRQILGQKVEFLVSFYNNEISEKSEIFDDQFSVERPDGSNFTLKIRSTKLEDSAMYFCASSPRQWIYGYTFGSGTRLTVV.

The chain combines TRBV30 with TRBJ1-2; 7 nucleotides match TRBD1. Trimming cost V 2 bases and J 7 bases; bases outside gene matches: 7. From germline, CDR1 is GTSNPN and CDR2 SVGIG (reference sequence). This CDR3 is 13 amino acids long. CDR3 loop: CAWSTTGQGGYTF. For the CDR3, the DNA is TGTGCCTGGAGTACGACAGGGCAGGGTGGCTACACCTTC. Together with reference TRBV30 and TRBJ1-2, the CDR3 gives the full variable domain: SQTIHQWPATLVQPVGSPLSLECTVEGTSNPNLYWYRQAAGRGLQLLFYSVGIGQISSEVPQNLSASRPQDRQFILSSKKLLLSDSGFYLCAWSTTGQGGYTFGSGTRLTVV.

This rearrangement joins TRBV27 to TRBJ2-7; D possibly corresponds to TRBD2 (5 bases). Germline V gene sequence: CDR1 MNHEY, CDR2 SMNVEV (reference sequence). The CDR3 is 17 amino acids. V gave up 0 bases and J gave up 3 bases, with 18 bases separating them. The CDR3 protein is CASSLSYTGREIYEQYF. The CDR3 nucleotides read TGTGCCAGCAGTTTATCGTATACGGGTCGGGAAATCTACGAGCAGTACTTC.

This chain links TRBV28 with TRBJ1-1, with D perhaps TRBD1 (6 bases). Germline CDR1 MDHEN, CDR2 SYDVKM. This CDR3 spans 13 amino acids. The V and J ends lost 6 bases and 7 bases respectively, with 15 bases between them. The DNA of the CDR3 is TGTGCCAGCAGAAACAGGGTAGTCGGTGAAGCTTTCTTT. This codes for CASRNRVVGEAFF.

Only one count was recorded for this clone. This chain uses TRBV28 with TRBJ1-4, with 8 bases that match TRBD1. V lost 6 bases and J lost 5; bases outside the gene matches: 5. The CDR3 contains 14 residues. CDR1 is MDHEN, CDR2 SYDVKM, per germline. CDR3 in DNA: TGTGCCAGCAGCGTAGGGACAGGAAATGAAAAACTGTTTTTT. Amino acids: CASSVGTGNEKLFF.

V usage is TRBV11-2 and J usage is TRBJ2-7; 9 bases are a match to TRBD2. V gave up 5 bases and J gave up 2 bases; unmatched junction bases: 10. This CDR3 has 16 residues. CDR1 is SGHAT, CDR2 FQNNGV, per germline. The CDR3 region is CASSIPTSGYPYEQYF. For the CDR3, the DNA is TGTGCCAGCAGCATTCCGACTAGCGGATACCCCTACGAGCAGTACTTC.

The chain combines TRBV4-2 with TRBJ1-1; 10 bases are a match to TRBD1. Germline V gene data show CDR1 as LGHNA and CDR2 as YNFKEQ. The CDR3 is made up of 14 amino acids. V was clipped by 3 bases and J by 6 bases; unmatched bases: 4. The CDR3 spells CASSHGTGVAEAFF. CDR3 bases: TGTGCCAGCAGCCACGGGACAGGGGTGGCTGAAGCTTTCTTT.

This chain uses TRBV6-1 with TRBJ2-7, with 7 bases aligning to TRBD1. The V segment lost 5 bases and the J segment 2 bases; nucleotides outside the gene matches: 3. Germline lookup yields CDR1 MNHNS and CDR2 SASEGT. The CDR3 is 13 amino acids. This chain's CDR3 is CASSRDSAYEQYF. The CDR3 DNA is TGTGCCAGCAGTAGGGACAGCGCCTACGAGCAGTACTTC.

The chain carries TRBV15 and TRBJ1-1, with D unclear. Germline CDR1 is LNHNV and CDR2 is YYDKDF (reference sequence). V lost 0 bases and J 1 base, leaving 6 bases between the germline ends. The CDR3 sequence is 14 residues long. CDR3 sequence: CATSRDRTNTEAFF. CDR3 DNA sequence: TGTGCCACCAGCAGAGATCGAACGAACACTGAAGCTTTCTTT.